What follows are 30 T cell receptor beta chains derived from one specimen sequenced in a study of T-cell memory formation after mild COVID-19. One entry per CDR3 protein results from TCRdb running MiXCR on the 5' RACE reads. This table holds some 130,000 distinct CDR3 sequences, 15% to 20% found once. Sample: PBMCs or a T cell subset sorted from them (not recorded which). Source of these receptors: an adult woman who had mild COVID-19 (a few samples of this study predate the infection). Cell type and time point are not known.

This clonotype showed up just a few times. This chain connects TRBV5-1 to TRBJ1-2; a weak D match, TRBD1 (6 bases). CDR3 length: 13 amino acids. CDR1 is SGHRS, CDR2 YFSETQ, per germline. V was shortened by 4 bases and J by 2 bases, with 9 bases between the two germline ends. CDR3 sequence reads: CASSPDSNYGYTF. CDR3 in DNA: TGCGCCAGCAGCCCGGACAGCAACTATGGCTACACCTTC.

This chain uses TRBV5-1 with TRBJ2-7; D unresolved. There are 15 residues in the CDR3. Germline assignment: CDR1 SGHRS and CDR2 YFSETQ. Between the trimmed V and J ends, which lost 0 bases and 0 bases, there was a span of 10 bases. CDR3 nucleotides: TGCGCCAGCAGCTTGGTCGGCGGTAGCTCCTACGAGCAGTACTTC. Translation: CASSLVGGSSYEQYF.

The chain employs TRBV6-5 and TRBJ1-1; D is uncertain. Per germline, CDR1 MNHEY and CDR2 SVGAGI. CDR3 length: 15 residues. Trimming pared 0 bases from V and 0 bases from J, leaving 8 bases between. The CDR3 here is CASSYSKQLNTEAFF. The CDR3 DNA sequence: TGTGCCAGCAGTTACTCAAAACAGCTGAACACTGAAGCTTTCTTT.

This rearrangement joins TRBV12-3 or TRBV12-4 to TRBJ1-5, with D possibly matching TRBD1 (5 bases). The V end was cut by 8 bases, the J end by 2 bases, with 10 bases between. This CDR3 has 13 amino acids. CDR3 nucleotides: TGTGCCAGCCCGCCGGGGGGCAATCAGCCCCAGCATTTT. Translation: CASPPGGNQPQHF.

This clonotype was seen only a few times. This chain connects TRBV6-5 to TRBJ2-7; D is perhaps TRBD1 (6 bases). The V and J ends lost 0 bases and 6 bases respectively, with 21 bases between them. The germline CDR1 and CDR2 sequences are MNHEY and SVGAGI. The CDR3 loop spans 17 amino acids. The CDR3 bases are TGTGCCAGCAGTTACTCGAATCCCAGCGCCCAGGGGCGCGAGCAGTACTTC. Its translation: CASSYSNPSAQGREQYF.

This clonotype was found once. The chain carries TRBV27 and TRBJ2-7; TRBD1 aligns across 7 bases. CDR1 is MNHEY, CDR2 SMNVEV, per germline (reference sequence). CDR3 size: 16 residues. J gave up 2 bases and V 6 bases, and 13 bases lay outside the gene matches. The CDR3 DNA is TGTGCCAGCAGCCAACCAGGACAGGATGTAACCTACGAGCAGTACTTC. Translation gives CASSQPGQDVTYEQYF.

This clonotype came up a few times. The CDR3 bases are TGTGCCTGGAGTGACGGGGACTACAACAATGAGCAGTTCTTC. This codes for CAWSDGDYNNEQFF. This chain links TRBV30 with TRBJ2-1; 7 nucleotides agree with TRBD2. V shed 1 base, J shed 5 bases, and the junction held 5 bases outside the gene matches. Germline values: CDR1 GTSNPN, CDR2 SVGIG (reference sequence). This CDR3 has 14 residues. Using reference TRBV30 and TRBJ2-1 for the parts outside the CDR3, the full variable domain is SQTIHQWPATLVQPVGSPLSLECTVEGTSNPNLYWYRQAAGRGLQLLFYSVGIGQISSEVPQNLSASRPQDRQFILSSKKLLLSDSGFYLCAWSDGDYNNEQFFGPGTRLTVL.

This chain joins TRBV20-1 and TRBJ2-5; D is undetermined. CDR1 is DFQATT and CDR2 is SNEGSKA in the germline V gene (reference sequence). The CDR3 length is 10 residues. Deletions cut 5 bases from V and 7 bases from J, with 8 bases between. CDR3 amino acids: CSASGGTQYF. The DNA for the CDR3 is TGCAGTGCTTCCGGTGGGACCCAGTACTTC.

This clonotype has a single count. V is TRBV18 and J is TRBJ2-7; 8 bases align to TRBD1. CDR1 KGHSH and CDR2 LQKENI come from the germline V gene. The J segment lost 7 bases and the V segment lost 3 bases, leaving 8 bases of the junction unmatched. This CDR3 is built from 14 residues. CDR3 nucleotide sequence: TGTGCCAGCTCACCGACTCCCCAGGGGGCGGAGCAGTACTTC. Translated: CASSPTPQGAEQYF.

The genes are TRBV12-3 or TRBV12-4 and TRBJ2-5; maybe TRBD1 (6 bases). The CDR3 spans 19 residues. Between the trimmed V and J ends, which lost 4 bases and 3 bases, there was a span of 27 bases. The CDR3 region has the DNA TGTGCCAGCAGTTCCTTTTGGGACACCCAAACGGGACAAGAAGAGACCCAGTACTTC. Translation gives CASSSFWDTQTGQEETQYF.

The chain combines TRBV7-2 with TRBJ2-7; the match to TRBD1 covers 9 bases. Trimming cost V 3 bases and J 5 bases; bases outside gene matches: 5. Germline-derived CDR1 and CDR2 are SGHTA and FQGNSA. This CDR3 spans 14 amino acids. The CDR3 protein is CASSLGTGFDEQYF. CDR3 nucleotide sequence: TGTGCCAGCAGCTTGGGGACAGGGTTCGACGAGCAGTACTTC.

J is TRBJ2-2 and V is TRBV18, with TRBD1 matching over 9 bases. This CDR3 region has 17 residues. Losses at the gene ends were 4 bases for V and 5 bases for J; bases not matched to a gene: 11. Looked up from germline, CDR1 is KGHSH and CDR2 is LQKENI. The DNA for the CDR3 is TGTGCCAGCTCACAATACCGGGACAGGGTTTCGACCGGGGAGCTGTTTTTT. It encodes CASSQYRDRVSTGELFF.

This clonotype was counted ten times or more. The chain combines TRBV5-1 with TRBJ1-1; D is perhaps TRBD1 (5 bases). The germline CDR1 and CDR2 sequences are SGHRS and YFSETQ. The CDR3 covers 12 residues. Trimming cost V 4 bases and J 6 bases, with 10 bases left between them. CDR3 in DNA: TGCGCCAGCAGCCCCCAGGGTTCTGAAGCTTTCTTT. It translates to CASSPQGSEAFF.

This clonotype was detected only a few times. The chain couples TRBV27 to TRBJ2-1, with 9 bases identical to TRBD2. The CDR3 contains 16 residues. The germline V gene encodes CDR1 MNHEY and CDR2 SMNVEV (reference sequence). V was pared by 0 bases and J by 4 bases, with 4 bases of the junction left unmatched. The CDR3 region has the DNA TGTGCCAGCAGTTTATCGTGGCTAGCGGGATACAATGAGCAGTTCTTC. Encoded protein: CASSLSWLAGYNEQFF.

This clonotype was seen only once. In DNA form, the CDR3 reads TGTGCCAGCAGGCACGACAGGGGAAACACTGAAGCTTTCTTT. Translating it yields CASRHDRGNTEAFF. This sequence joins TRBV12-3 or TRBV12-4 and TRBJ1-1; 8 bases line up with TRBD1. V lost 6 bases to trimming and J lost 2 bases; unmatched junction nucleotides: 5. The CDR3 has 14 amino acids.

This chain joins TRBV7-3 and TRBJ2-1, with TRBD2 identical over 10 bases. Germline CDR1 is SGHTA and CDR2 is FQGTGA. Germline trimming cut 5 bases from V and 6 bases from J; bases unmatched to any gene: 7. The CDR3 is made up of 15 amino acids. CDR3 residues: CASSEGTSVGNEQFF. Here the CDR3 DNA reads TGTGCCAGCAGCGAGGGGACTAGCGTGGGCAATGAGCAGTTCTTC.

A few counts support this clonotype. CDR3 nucleotides: TGTGCCAGCAGTTCAGCTGGACAGGTCTACAATGAGCAGTTCTTC. This gives the protein CASSSAGQVYNEQFF. V and J are TRBV6-5 and TRBJ2-1, with 7 bases aligning to TRBD1. The ends lost 4 bases at V and 3 bases at J; junction bases unmatched: 6. The germline V gene has CDR1 MNHEY and CDR2 SVGAGI. The CDR3 is made up of 15 amino acids.

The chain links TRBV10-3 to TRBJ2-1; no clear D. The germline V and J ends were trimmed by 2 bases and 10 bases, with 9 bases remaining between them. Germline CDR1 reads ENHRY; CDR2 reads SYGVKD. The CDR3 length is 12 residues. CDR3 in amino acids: CAISELSNEQFF. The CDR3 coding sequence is TGTGCCATCAGTGAGCTTAGTAACGAGCAGTTCTTC.

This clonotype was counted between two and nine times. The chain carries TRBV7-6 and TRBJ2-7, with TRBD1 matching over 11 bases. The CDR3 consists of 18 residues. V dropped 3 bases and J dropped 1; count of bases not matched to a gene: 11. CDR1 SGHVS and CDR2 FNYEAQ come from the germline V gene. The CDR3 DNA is TGTGCCAGCAGCTTCTCGACGGACAGGGGGCCCCTTTCCTACGAGCAGTACTTC. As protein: CASSFSTDRGPLSYEQYF.

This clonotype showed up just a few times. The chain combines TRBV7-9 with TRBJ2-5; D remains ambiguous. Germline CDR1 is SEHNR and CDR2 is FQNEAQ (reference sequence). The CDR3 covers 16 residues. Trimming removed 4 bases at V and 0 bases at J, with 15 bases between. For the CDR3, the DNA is TGTGCCAGCAGCTCAAACCTAGGCAAGGACCAAGAGACCCAGTACTTC. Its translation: CASSSNLGKDQETQYF.

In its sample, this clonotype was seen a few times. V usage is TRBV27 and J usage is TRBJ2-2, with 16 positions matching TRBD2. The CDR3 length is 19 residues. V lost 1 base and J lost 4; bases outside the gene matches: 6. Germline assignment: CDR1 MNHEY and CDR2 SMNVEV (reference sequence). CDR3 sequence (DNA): TGTGCCAGCAGTTTATGGGGACTAGCGGGGGGGCCGGGCACCGGGGAGCTGTTTTTT. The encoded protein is CASSLWGLAGGPGTGELFF.

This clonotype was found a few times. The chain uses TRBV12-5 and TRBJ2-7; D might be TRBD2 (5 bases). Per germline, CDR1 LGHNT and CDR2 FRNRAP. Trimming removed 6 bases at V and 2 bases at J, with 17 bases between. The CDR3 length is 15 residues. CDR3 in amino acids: CASGPWGIGAYEQYF. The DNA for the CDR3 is TGTGCTAGTGGCCCCTGGGGTATCGGGGCCTACGAGCAGTACTTC.

This CDR3 reads CASSQDWAANNEKLFF. The CDR3 bases are TGCGCCAGCAGCCAAGATTGGGCAGCTAATAATGAAAAACTGTTTTTT. The rearrangement joins TRBV4-3 to TRBJ1-4; D not certain. Germline CDR1 LGHNA, CDR2 YSLEER. V gave up 0 bases and J gave up 4 bases, with 12 bases separating them. This CDR3 has 16 residues.

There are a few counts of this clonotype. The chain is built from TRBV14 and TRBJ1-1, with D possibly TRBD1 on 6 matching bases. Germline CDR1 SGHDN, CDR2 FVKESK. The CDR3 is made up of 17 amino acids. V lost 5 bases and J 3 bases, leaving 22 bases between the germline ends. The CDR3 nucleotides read TGTGCCAGCAGCTCCAGGGGTCGGTGGCAGAGTGACACTGAAGCTTTCTTT. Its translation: CASSSRGRWQSDTEAFF.

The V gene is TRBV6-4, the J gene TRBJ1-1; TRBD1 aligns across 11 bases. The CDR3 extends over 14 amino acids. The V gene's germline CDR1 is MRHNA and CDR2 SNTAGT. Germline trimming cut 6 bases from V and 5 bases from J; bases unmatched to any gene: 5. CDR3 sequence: CASSLDRGHTEAFF. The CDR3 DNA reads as TGTGCCAGCAGCCTGGACAGGGGGCATACTGAAGCTTTCTTT.

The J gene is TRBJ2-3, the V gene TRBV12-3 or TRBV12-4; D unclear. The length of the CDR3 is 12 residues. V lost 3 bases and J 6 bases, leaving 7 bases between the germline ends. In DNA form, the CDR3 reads TGTGCCAGCAGTTTTTCGCGGGATACGCAGTATTTT. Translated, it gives CASSFSRDTQYF.

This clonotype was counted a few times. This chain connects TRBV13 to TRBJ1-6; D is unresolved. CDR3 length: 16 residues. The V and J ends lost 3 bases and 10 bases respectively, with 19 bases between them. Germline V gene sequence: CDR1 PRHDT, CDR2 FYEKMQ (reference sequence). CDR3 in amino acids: CASSLGDGRVNSPLHF. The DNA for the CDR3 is TGTGCCAGCAGCTTGGGCGATGGCAGAGTTAACTCACCCCTCCACTTT.

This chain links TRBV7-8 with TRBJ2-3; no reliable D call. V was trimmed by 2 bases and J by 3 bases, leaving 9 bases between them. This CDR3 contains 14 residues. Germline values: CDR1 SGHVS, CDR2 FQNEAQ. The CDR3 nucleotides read TGTGCCAGCAGCTTAAATGTAGGGACAGATACGCAGTATTTT. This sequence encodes CASSLNVGTDTQYF.

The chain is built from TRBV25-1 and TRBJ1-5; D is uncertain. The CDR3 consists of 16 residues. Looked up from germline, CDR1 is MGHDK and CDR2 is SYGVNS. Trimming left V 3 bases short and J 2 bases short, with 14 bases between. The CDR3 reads CASSESWAGGNQPQHF. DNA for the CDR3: TGTGCCAGCAGTGAGTCCTGGGCTGGTGGCAATCAGCCCCAGCATTTT.

The CDR3 bases are TGTGCCAGCAGACCCTTACAGGGGGCGGGGAACGAGCAGTACTTC. Residues: CASRPLQGAGNEQYF. The V gene is TRBV6-6, the J gene TRBJ2-7, with 9 bases matching TRBD1. Per the germline V gene, CDR1 is MNHNY and CDR2 is SVGAGI (reference sequence). There are 15 residues in the CDR3. J lost 5 bases, V lost 6 bases, and 11 bases had no gene match.